This T cell receptor (beta chain) comes out of a study of cytomegalovirus exposure and HLA in healthy donors. Study-level points and caveats: 16,951 TCR beta sequences were associated with HLA alleles at 0.05 false discovery rate in a later analysis. The authors later found most CMV-associated TCR beta chains appeared HLA-restricted. With DRB1 most and HLA-C fewest, TCR association rates differed between HLA loci in a later analysis.

PCR employed 60 Vbeta and 13 Jbeta primers. The protocol was immunoSEQ multiplex PCR, while the TCRdb copy is restricted to in-frame clones and leaves out a portion. Of 100,000 to 150,000 clones in the sample, about four fifths were seen once. V lost 5 bases to trimming and J lost 10 bases; unmatched junction nucleotides: 8. Germline loops: CDR1 MNHEY, CDR2 SVGAGI. This CDR3 has 13 residues. This clone has just a few counts. Its target is not known. Input material: PBMCs. This TCR derives from a woman in her 40s in good health and CMV-seronegative. The chain links TRBV6-5 to TRBJ1-2; TRBD1 matches at 9 bases. The CDR3: CASSRGQGYAYTF. In DNA form, the CDR3 reads TGTGCCAGCAGTCGCGGACAGGGGTACGCCTACACCTTC.